The present entry profiles one TCR beta chain with its context. The target antigen is unknown. This sample is part of a study of CD8 T cells in ankylosing spondylitis. V was clipped by 0 bases and J by 2 bases, with 7 bases between them. Germline V gene lookup returns CDR1 ENHRY and CDR2 SYGVKD. The CDR3 runs 14 residues. Findings of the study overall: Several of the motif variants were reported before in synovial fluid and blood from reactive arthritis. Matched ankylosing spondylitis synovial fluid reportedly showed significant enrichment of disease-linked clones. For ankylosing spondylitis blood, a TCR beta motif of seven to nine highly homologous variants appeared characteristic.

Using quantitative 5'-RACE with molecular barcodes, the authors made TCR beta libraries. TCRdb itself ran the 5' RACE reads through MiXCR, one entry per CDR3 protein. The sample contains 750,000 to 850,000 distinct CDR3 sequences, around 11% of which appear only once. This clonotype was obtained from a male donor with ankylosing spondylitis. The gene calls are TRBV10-3 and TRBJ1-1; no firm D call. Input material: blood, either unsorted or a sorted T cell fraction (not recorded which). DNA of the CDR3: TGTGCCATCAGTGAGTCGGGGTCAAACACTGAAGCTTTCTTT. Its translation is CAISESGSNTEAFF.